A single sample is the source of the 32 T cell receptor beta chains below, sequenced in a study of blood T cells in healthy people across ages. Sample-barcoded 5' priming and a J-beta primer mix drove a second PCR of roughly 6 to 12 cycles. TCRdb ran MiXCR on the 5' RACE reads and lists one entry per CDR3 protein. The sample carries approximately 1.5 million distinct CDR3 sequences, 30% to 40% recorded once. Sequences were obtained from blood. All receptors derive from a woman under 40 in good health.

The chain employs TRBV20-1 and TRBJ1-4, with D perhaps matching TRBD1 (5 bases). V dropped 3 bases and J dropped 4 bases, with 12 bases sitting between them. Germline V gene data show CDR1 as DFQATT and CDR2 as SNEGSKA (reference sequence). This CDR3 contains 14 residues. The CDR3 spells CSASKPGLNEKLFF. The DNA for the CDR3 is TGCAGTGCTAGTAAGCCAGGGCTTAATGAAAAACTGTTTTTT.

The chain is built from TRBV6-1 and TRBJ2-5, with D perhaps being TRBD1 or TRBD2 (5 bases each). The CDR3 is 13 residues long. The V gene's germline CDR1 is MNHNS and CDR2 SASEGT. V lost 4 bases to trimming and J lost 11 bases, with 17 bases between them. The CDR3 spells CASSGDPGGEQYF. DNA of the CDR3: TGTGCCAGCAGTGGGGACCCTGGGGGAGAGCAGTACTTC.

In its sample, this clonotype was seen many times. The rearrangement uses TRBV6-6 and TRBJ1-5; perhaps TRBD1 as D (5 bases). The germline gives CDR1 MNHNY, CDR2 SVGAGI (reference sequence). The CDR3 runs 12 residues. Trimming cost V 5 bases and J 4 bases, with 6 bases left between them. CDR3 region: CASSGANQPQHF. The CDR3 DNA is TGTGCCAGCAGTGGGGCTAATCAGCCCCAGCATTTT.

The V call is TRBV4-2, the J call TRBJ2-4; a weak D match, TRBD2 (6 bases). The J call may be faulty, since TRBJ2-7 better matches the DNA end. Germline V gene lookup returns CDR1 LGHNA and CDR2 YNFKEQ. CDR3 size: 15 residues. The CDR3 loop reads CASSWPPGLRYEQYF. CDR3 bases: TGTGCCAGCTCCTGGCCGCCGGGACTTCGCTACGAGCAGTACTTC.

This clonotype was counted ten times or more. The V and J genes are TRBV27 and TRBJ2-7; 7 bases fit TRBD2. Germline values: CDR1 MNHEY, CDR2 SMNVEV (reference sequence). Trimming took 4 bases from V and 5 from J; bases not matched to a gene: 14. CDR3 length: 16 residues. CDR3 residues: CASSSLAGDVSDEQYF. The CDR3 nucleotides are TGTGCCAGCAGTTCTTTGGCGGGAGACGTCTCGGACGAGCAGTACTTC.

This clonotype occurred a few times. This chain joins TRBV9 and TRBJ2-7; D is possibly TRBD1 or TRBD2 (5 bases each). The germline V gene encodes CDR1 SGDLS and CDR2 YYNGEE. This CDR3 contains 15 residues. V lost 4 bases, J lost 1 base, and 15 bases lay in between. The CDR3 region has the DNA TGTGCCAGCAGCTCCCCCGGGACCGCGTCCTACGAGCAGTACTTC. Translation gives CASSSPGTASYEQYF.

The J gene is TRBJ1-1, the V gene TRBV25-1, with D hard to call. Germline values: CDR1 MGHDK, CDR2 SYGVNS. This CDR3 region has 14 residues. V was trimmed by 1 base and J by 0 bases, leaving 6 bases between them. The CDR3 DNA reads TGTGCCAGCAGTGAATCCCAGGTGAACACTGAAGCTTTCTTT. Translated, it gives CASSESQVNTEAFF.

The gene calls are TRBV9 and TRBJ2-1; 7 bases are a match to TRBD2. CDR3 size: 18 residues. The V gene end was trimmed by 3 bases and the J gene end by 0 bases; junction bases not matched to a gene: 12. Looked up from germline, CDR1 is SGDLS and CDR2 is YYNGEE. As DNA, the CDR3 is TGTGCCAGCAGCGCCCCCCTATTCAAGCGGGACTCCTACAATGAGCAGTTCTTC. Its protein product is CASSAPLFKRDSYNEQFF.

This rearrangement joins TRBV7-2 to TRBJ2-3; 11 bases agree with TRBD2. Per germline, CDR1 SGHTA and CDR2 FQGNSA. Unmatched junction bases numbered 2, after V lost 5 bases and J lost 1 base. The CDR3 totals 15 residues. For the CDR3, the DNA is TGTGCCAGCAGCACACTAGCGGGGGGCACAGATACGCAGTATTTT. Its protein is CASSTLAGGTDTQYF.

The genes are TRBV27 and TRBJ2-3, with 11 nucleotides matching TRBD2. The CDR3 length is 16 residues. CDR1 MNHEY and CDR2 SMNVEV come from the germline V gene (reference sequence). V gave up 4 bases and J gave up 1 base; unmatched junction bases: 4. In DNA, the CDR3 is TGTGCCAGCAGTTCACGACTAGCGGGGCGCACAGATACGCAGTATTTT. Translated, it gives CASSSRLAGRTDTQYF.

This clonotype was recorded a few times. The chain links TRBV27 to TRBJ2-1, with D perhaps TRBD2 (6 bases). The length of the CDR3 is 17 residues. From germline, CDR1 is MNHEY and CDR2 SMNVEV (reference sequence). Between the trimmed V and J ends, which lost 4 bases and 1 base, there was a span of 17 bases. CDR3 in DNA: TGTGCCAGCAGTTCACAGAGGAGGGGCCTATCCTACAATGAGCAGTTCTTC. This translates into CASSSQRRGLSYNEQFF.

V is TRBV3-1 and J is TRBJ2-5, with 8 positions matching TRBD2. Unmatched junction bases numbered 12, after V lost 7 bases and J lost 5 bases. CDR1 is LGHDT, CDR2 YNNKEL, per germline (reference sequence). This CDR3 is 15 amino acids long. The CDR3 reads CASKSGGGPWETQYF. The CDR3 DNA reads TGTGCCAGCAAAAGCGGGGGAGGGCCTTGGGAGACCCAGTACTTC.

This chain connects TRBV9 to TRBJ2-7; D not certain. Trimming shortened V by 4 bases and J by 0 bases, and 14 bases separated the two germline ends. The CDR3 has 15 residues. CDR1 and CDR2 (germline): SGDLS, YYNGEE. DNA of the CDR3: TGTGCCAGCAGCCCCTCTCCGGTCTACTCCTACGAGCAGTACTTC. It specifies CASSPSPVYSYEQYF. The variable domain in full, with the rest retrieved from reference TRBV9 and TRBJ2-7, is DSGVTQTPKHLITATGQRVTLRCSPRSGDLSVYWYQQSLDQGLQFLIQYYNGEERAKGNILERFSAQQFPDLHSELNLSSLELGDSALYFCASSPSPVYSYEQYFGPGTRLTVT.

V is TRBV5-5 and J is TRBJ1-2; 8 bases match TRBD1. The CDR3 has 17 residues. J lost 8 bases, V lost 0 bases, and 15 bases had no gene match. Germline CDR1 reads SGHKS; CDR2 reads YYEKEE (reference sequence). CDR3 DNA: TGTGCCAGCAGCTTGGATGGCCCAGGGGGCCTGGGGAGAGGCTACACCTTC. It codes for CASSLDGPGGLGRGYTF.

This clonotype was counted between two and nine times. The CDR3 loop is CASVRRQRYQETQYF. The CDR3 DNA reads as TGTGCCAGCGTTCGTCGGCAGCGCTATCAAGAGACCCAGTACTTC. The chain joins TRBV27 to TRBJ2-5; D not certain. Per germline, CDR1 MNHEY and CDR2 SMNVEV (reference sequence). This CDR3 contains 15 residues. Trimming removed 8 bases from V and 2 bases from J, with 18 bases in between.

The rearrangement joins TRBV7-9 to TRBJ2-6; D tentatively fits TRBD1 or TRBD2 (6 bases each). Germline CDR1 is SEHNR and CDR2 is FQNEAQ (reference sequence). V was pared by 1 base and J by 0 bases, with 13 bases between. The CDR3 is 18 residues long. CDR3 DNA: TGTGCCAGCAGCTTAGTTTGGGGGGCTAGCTCTGGGGCCAACGTCCTGACTTTC. Its translation: CASSLVWGASSGANVLTF.

The CDR3 nucleotides are TGTGCTGCCCCAGATATCAGGGGCCGTAACTATGGCTACACCTTC. Translated: CAAPDIRGRNYGYTF. The gene calls are TRBV5-4 and TRBJ1-2, with a weak D call TRBD1 (6 bases). The CDR3 spans 15 residues. The germline V gene encodes CDR1 SGHNT and CDR2 YYREEE (reference sequence).

The V call is TRBV6-1, the J call TRBJ2-7, with D possibly TRBD2 on 6 matching bases. CDR1 is MNHNS, CDR2 SASEGT, per germline. Trimming pared 8 bases from V and 3 bases from J, leaving 20 bases between. The CDR3 has 15 amino acids. The CDR3 is CASHRGIGSFYEQYF. CDR3 bases: TGTGCCAGCCATAGAGGGATCGGGAGCTTCTACGAGCAGTACTTC.

This clonotype was observed a few times. An end of the junction differs from the germline gene, which may be a read error. The genes are TRBV10-3 and TRBJ2-3; a weak D match, TRBD1 (8 bases). This CDR3 has 16 residues. CDR1 is ENHRY, CDR2 SYGVKD, per germline. The CDR3 protein is CAISEGQGLSTGTQYF. For the CDR3, the DNA is TGTGCCATCAGTGAGGGACAGGGACTATCGACAGGTACGCAGTATTTT.

This clonotype came up a few times. This sequence joins TRBV5-1 and TRBJ1-2, with 12 bases lining up with TRBD1. With V trimmed by 4 bases and J by 8 bases, 9 bases remained unmatched. Germline V lookup: CDR1 SGHRS, CDR2 YFSETQ. The CDR3 loop spans 15 amino acids. For the CDR3, the DNA is TGCGCCAGCAGCCGCACGGGACAGGGGGCGGAGGGCTACACCTTC. It translates to CASSRTGQGAEGYTF.

This clonotype was seen a handful of times. This sequence joins TRBV2 and TRBJ2-3; weak D call: TRBD1 (5 bases). Trimming removed 3 bases from V and 3 bases from J, with 16 bases in between. This CDR3 comprises 16 residues. Germline CDR1 SNHLY, CDR2 FYNNEI. CDR3 DNA: TGTGCCAGCAGTGACCAGGGTATCGCGAGTACAGATACGCAGTATTTT. This encodes CASSDQGIASTDTQYF.

This clonotype was seen a few times. This chain joins TRBV12-3 or TRBV12-4 and TRBJ2-7; D may be TRBD1 (6 bases). This CDR3 has 14 amino acids. Trimming took 7 bases from V and 0 from J, leaving 13 bases between them. The CDR3 bases are TGTGCCAGCACCCAGGGGCAGACCTCCTACGAGCAGTACTTC. Its translation: CASTQGQTSYEQYF.

Remarks on this clonotype: A much larger clone sits a single nucleotide away, making a read error possible. V usage is TRBV10-3 and J usage is TRBJ2-5, with D hard to call. This CDR3 has 13 amino acids. The V gene lost 3 bases and the J gene lost 7 bases, with 12 bases spanning the gap. CDR1 and CDR2 from the germline V gene are ENHRY and SYGVKD. The CDR3 region is CAISDGPRGTQYF. For the CDR3, the DNA is TGTGCCATCAGTGACGGGCCGAGAGGGACCCAGTACTTC.

This clonotype occurred a few times. The chain is built from TRBV7-9 and TRBJ2-1, with D maybe TRBD1 (6 bases). V was clipped by 6 bases and J by 11 bases, with 14 bases between them. The CDR3 is 12 residues long. From germline, CDR1 is SEHNR and CDR2 FQNEAQ (reference sequence). The CDR3 region has the DNA TGTGCCAGCAGTCAGACGGACAGTCAGCAGTTCTTC. Its translation is CASSQTDSQQFF.

This clonotype was counted between two and nine times. The chain uses TRBV13 and TRBJ2-5; 7 bases are a match to TRBD1. The CDR3 is 13 amino acids. J was trimmed by 12 bases and V by 5 bases; bases with no gene match: 12. CDR1 and CDR2 from the germline V gene are PRHDT and FYEKMQ (reference sequence). In nucleotides, the CDR3 is TGTGCCAGCAGCACTACCTCCGGGCAGGGGGAGTACTTC. Amino acids: CASSTTSGQGEYF.

The chain has TRBV2 and TRBJ1-2; D possibly corresponds to TRBD1 (6 bases). Trimming cost V 8 bases and J 3 bases, with 22 bases left between them. The CDR3 has 16 residues. The germline V gene has CDR1 SNHLY and CDR2 FYNNEI. The CDR3 region is CASYREHRENDYGYTF. CDR3 coding DNA: TGTGCCAGCTACCGCGAGCACAGGGAAAACGACTATGGCTACACCTTC.

This clonotype was observed a handful of times. The chain links TRBV11-2 to TRBJ2-1, with D maybe TRBD2 (6 bases). Trimming left V 3 bases short and J 3 bases short, with 15 bases between. The CDR3 sequence is 16 residues long. Germline-derived CDR1 and CDR2 are SGHAT and FQNNGV. CDR3: CASSFDGRAGYNEQFF. CDR3 in DNA: TGTGCCAGCAGCTTTGATGGAAGAGCGGGCTACAATGAGCAGTTCTTC.

A note on this clonotype: A much larger clone differs by one base, so this may be a read error. The rearrangement uses TRBV20-1 and TRBJ1-1; no clear D. With 5 bases removed from V and 1 base from J, the gap between germline ends came to 14 bases. Looked up from germline, CDR1 is DFQATT and CDR2 is SNEGSKA (reference sequence). The CDR3 length is 14 residues. The CDR3 loop reads CSAGVGEGNTEAFF. The CDR3 DNA reads TGCAGTGCTGGAGTCGGGGAGGGGAACACTGAAGCTTTCTTT.

V gene TRBV7-4 combines with J gene TRBJ1-2; 8 bases fit TRBD1. There are 18 residues in the CDR3. The J segment lost 6 bases and the V segment lost 7 bases, leaving 22 bases of the junction unmatched. CDR1 SGHVT and CDR2 SQSDAQ come from the germline V gene. The CDR3 DNA reads as TGTGCCAGCACCGACACTGGGACAGGACACAAAAGGGGCCATGGCTACACCTTC. Its translation: CASTDTGTGHKRGHGYTF.

In this sample, this clonotype turned up many times. The V call is TRBV29-1, the J call TRBJ2-1; D is possibly TRBD2 (6 bases). Trimming shortened V by 6 bases and J by 0 bases, and 12 bases separated the two germline ends. The CDR3 length is 14 residues. From germline, CDR1 is SQVTM and CDR2 ANQGSEA. Written as DNA, the CDR3 is TGCAGCGTCTCAGGCGGGGACTCCTACAATGAGCAGTTCTTC. It is translated as CSVSGGDSYNEQFF.

The chain employs TRBV12-3 or TRBV12-4 and TRBJ2-5, with 9 bases that match TRBD2. J was trimmed by 11 bases and V by 5 bases; bases with no gene match: 15. This CDR3 contains 15 residues. The CDR3 reads CASSPSRLAEIEQYF. CDR3 in DNA: TGTGCCAGCAGTCCGAGCAGACTAGCGGAGATAGAGCAGTACTTC.

Details on this clonotype: A much larger clone lies one base from this, so it may be a read error. The chain combines TRBV29-1 with TRBJ2-3, with unresolved D. The germline CDR1 and CDR2 sequences are SQVTM and ANQGSEA. The length of the CDR3 is 13 residues. The ends were cut back, 6 bases at V and 0 bases at J, with 10 bases in the middle. The DNA for the CDR3 is TGCAGCGTGAAACCGCCTAGCACAGATACGCAGTATTTT. The encoded protein is CSVKPPSTDTQYF.